Below, 32 T cell receptor beta chains from the same sample are listed, as sequenced in a study of blood T cell repertoires in COVID-19. The method was immunoSEQ multiplex PCR; TCRdb's version includes in-frame clones alone and lacks a portion of them. Seen here are more than 65,000 clones, approximately 80% observed once, and the top ten hold about 10%. The sequenced material came from peripheral blood. The receptors were sampled from a woman in her forties or fifties with acute or convalescent COVID-19.

The chain is built from TRBV29-1 and TRBJ2-1; 7 bases are a match to TRBD2. V shed 4 bases, J shed 5 bases, and the junction held 8 bases outside the gene matches. The CDR3 is 14 amino acids. From germline, CDR1 is SQVTM and CDR2 ANQGSEA. CDR3 sequence (DNA): TGCAGCGTTGGGATCAGCGGGGTCAACAATGAGCAGTTCTTC. Protein product: CSVGISGVNNEQFF.

V usage is TRBV5-1 and J usage is TRBJ2-1, with a tentative D call TRBD1 (5 bases). Germline CDR1 is SGHRS and CDR2 is YFSETQ. Trimming removed 3 bases from V and 9 bases from J, with 13 bases in between. CDR3 length equals 13 residues. The CDR3 coding sequence is TGCGCCAGCAGCTCGGCAGAAGGGGTTGAGCAGTTCTTC. The encoded protein is CASSSAEGVEQFF.

The CDR3 loop is CASSQQGNTEAFF. CDR3 sequence (DNA): TGTGCCAGCAGCCAACAGGGGAACACTGAAGCTTTCTTT. This chain uses TRBV7-9 with TRBJ1-1, with D tentatively TRBD1 (6 bases). Per the germline V gene, CDR1 is SEHNR and CDR2 is FQNEAQ (reference sequence). The CDR3 runs 13 residues. Trimming pared 5 bases from V and 1 base from J, leaving 8 bases between.

The CDR3 region has the DNA TGTGCCTGGAAACCGAGGAGGTCTGAAGCTTTCTTT. This encodes CAWKPRRSEAFF. The chain employs TRBV30 and TRBJ1-1, with D hard to call. The CDR3 consists of 12 residues. From germline, CDR1 is GTSNPN and CDR2 SVGIG (reference sequence). Deletions cut 4 bases from V and 6 bases from J, with 12 bases between.

The rearrangement uses TRBV4-1 and TRBJ1-3; tentative D call: TRBD1 (6 bases). The germline V and J ends were trimmed by 4 bases and 1 base, with 14 bases remaining between them. CDR3 length equals 16 residues. Germline-derived CDR1 and CDR2 are MGHRA and YSYEKL. The CDR3 DNA sequence: TGCGCCAGCAGCCCTCGGACAGTAACATCTGGAAACACCATATATTTT. Residues: CASSPRTVTSGNTIYF.

Here the CDR3 reads CASMRQMNQPQHF. The CDR3 region has the DNA TGTGCCAGCATGAGACAGATGAATCAGCCCCAGCATTTT. The rearrangement uses TRBV28 and TRBJ1-5; D is perhaps TRBD1 (5 bases). CDR1 MDHEN and CDR2 SYDVKM come from the germline V gene. The V and J ends lost 7 bases and 4 bases respectively, with 11 bases between them. The CDR3 consists of 13 residues.

The chain is built from TRBV7-9 and TRBJ2-5; 8 bases align to TRBD2. The CDR3 totals 16 residues. Looked up from germline, CDR1 is SEHNR and CDR2 is FQNEAQ (reference sequence). The V segment lost 7 bases and the J segment 2 bases; nucleotides outside the gene matches: 12. This chain's CDR3 is CASTEAGSGSQETQYF. For the CDR3, the DNA is TGTGCCAGCACTGAGGCGGGGAGCGGGAGTCAAGAGACCCAGTACTTC.

This clone was detected once. This chain connects TRBV7-9 to TRBJ2-1, with a tentative D call TRBD1 (5 bases). Trimming pared 5 bases from V and 4 bases from J, leaving 15 bases between. Germline assignment: CDR1 SEHNR and CDR2 FQNEAQ (reference sequence). The CDR3 has 15 amino acids. The CDR3, as DNA: TGTGCCAGCAGCCGTGTCAGGGATGGGTACAATGAGCAGTTCTTC. This translates into CASSRVRDGYNEQFF. The complete variable domain, with remaining parts taken from reference TRBV7-9 and TRBJ2-1, reads DTGVSQNPRHKITKRGQNVTFRCDPISEHNRLYWYRQTLGQGPEFLTYFQNEAQLEKSRLLSDRFSAERPKGSFSTLEIQRTEQGDSAMYLCASSRVRDGYNEQFFGPGTRLTVL.

This clone was observed a few times. The chain is built from TRBV7-2 and TRBJ1-1; TRBD1 aligns across 12 bases. Germline lookup yields CDR1 SGHTA and CDR2 FQGNSA. The CDR3 has 16 amino acids. Losses at the gene ends were 4 bases for V and 4 bases for J; bases not matched to a gene: 7. The CDR3, as DNA: TGTGCCAGCAGCTCCGGGACAGGGGGCACGACCACTGAAGCTTTCTTT. Protein sequence: CASSSGTGGTTTEAFF.

This CDR3 is CASSQGTGLGNTIYF. As DNA, the CDR3 is TGCGCCAGCAGCCAAGGGACAGGGCTGGGAAACACCATATATTTT. V usage is TRBV4-3 and J usage is TRBJ1-3; 8 nucleotides line up with TRBD1. V was clipped by 1 base and J by 4 bases; unmatched bases: 3. Germline V gives CDR1 LGHNA, CDR2 YSLEER. The CDR3 has 15 residues.

This chain joins TRBV5-8 and TRBJ1-2, with 7 bases lining up with TRBD1. CDR1 is SGHTS, CDR2 YDEGEE, per germline. V lost 4 bases to trimming and J lost 5 bases; unmatched junction nucleotides: 20. The CDR3 extends over 18 amino acids. Here the CDR3 reads CASSRLKPPGGLRYGYTF. CDR3 DNA: TGTGCCAGCAGCCGATTAAAGCCCCCAGGGGGATTACGGTATGGCTACACCTTC.

The V and J genes are TRBV10-3 and TRBJ1-1; 7 nucleotides align to TRBD1. The germline V gene has CDR1 ENHRY and CDR2 SYGVKD. The CDR3 has 14 amino acids. V lost 4 bases and J lost 4; bases outside the gene matches: 6. This CDR3 reads CAISVGRGATEAFF. CDR3 DNA: TGTGCCATCAGTGTGGGCAGGGGGGCCACTGAAGCTTTCTTT.

The chain carries TRBV5-1 and TRBJ2-6; no firm D call. The germline gives CDR1 SGHRS, CDR2 YFSETQ. V lost 0 bases, J lost 0 bases, and 13 bases lay in between. There are 18 residues in the CDR3. CDR3: CASSLATLATSGANVLTF. The CDR3 DNA follows: TGCGCCAGCAGCTTGGCTACCTTAGCTACCTCTGGGGCCAACGTCCTGACTTTC.

This clone appeared once. The rearrangement joins TRBV28 to TRBJ2-4; TRBD1 agrees at 7 bases. This CDR3 is 17 amino acids long. CDR1 and CDR2 (germline): MDHEN, SYDVKM. Trimming at V came to 3 bases and at J to 1 base, leaving 9 bases not matched to a gene. The CDR3 region has the DNA TGTGCCAGCAGTTTTGCCCCAAAGACAGGGGCCAAAAACATTCAGTACTTC. It encodes CASSFAPKTGAKNIQYF. Based on the CDR3 plus reference TRBV28 and TRBJ2-4, the full variable domain is DVKVTQSSRYLVKRTGEKVFLECVQDMDHENMFWYRQDPGLGLRLIYFSYDVKMKEKGDIPEGYSVSREKKERFSLILESASTNQTSMYLCASSFAPKTGAKNIQYFGAGTRLSVL.

V and J are TRBV7-2 and TRBJ2-2, with TRBD2 identical over 9 bases. Trimming took 4 bases from V and 3 from J; bases not matched to a gene: 3. The CDR3 totals 15 residues. Germline loops: CDR1 SGHTA, CDR2 FQGNSA. The CDR3 DNA sequence: TGTGCCAGCAGCTCCGGACTAGCGTACACCGGGGAGCTGTTTTTT. As protein: CASSSGLAYTGELFF.

The gene calls are TRBV7-2 and TRBJ2-1; D may be TRBD2 (6 bases). Trimming took off 8 bases at V and 7 bases at J, with 21 bases between the two ends. The germline V gene encodes CDR1 SGHTA and CDR2 FQGNSA. The CDR3 loop spans 15 amino acids. CDR3 sequence reads: CASSRGALEGNEQFF. The CDR3 DNA reads as TGTGCCAGCTCGAGAGGGGCACTGGAGGGTAATGAGCAGTTCTTC.

The genes are TRBV4-1 and TRBJ1-1, with no clear D. V was clipped by 1 base and J by 5 bases, with 11 bases between them. The CDR3 runs 14 residues. Per germline, CDR1 MGHRA and CDR2 YSYEKL. CDR3 DNA: TGCGCCAGCAGCCAAGCCCAACCCAGGACTGAAGCTTTCTTT. It is translated as CASSQAQPRTEAFF.

This chain links TRBV2 with TRBJ2-5, with D unresolved. With 9 bases removed from V and 0 bases from J, the gap between germline ends came to 8 bases. Looked up from germline, CDR1 is SNHLY and CDR2 is FYNNEI. The CDR3 runs to 12 residues. DNA for the CDR3: TGTGCCAGTAACTACTACCAAGAGACCCAGTACTTC. Its translation: CASNYYQETQYF.

The chain uses TRBV5-1 and TRBJ1-4; TRBD1 might be the D (5 bases). Germline CDR1 reads SGHRS; CDR2 reads YFSETQ. The CDR3 runs to 17 residues. V lost 0 bases and J 1 base, leaving 13 bases between the germline ends. CDR3 coding DNA: TGCGCCAGCAGCTTGGGGACAAGCCTTGGAACTAATGAAAAACTGTTTTTT. Residues: CASSLGTSLGTNEKLFF.

V gene TRBV12-5 combines with J gene TRBJ1-5; D is undetermined. V was cut by 3 bases and J by 5 bases, with 5 bases left in between. CDR3 length equals 12 residues. The germline CDR1 and CDR2 sequences are LGHNT and FRNRAP. CDR3 DNA sequence: TGTGCTAGTGGTTTTAGTGATCAGCCCCAGCATTTT. Its protein product is CASGFSDQPQHF.

The chain links TRBV27 to TRBJ2-5, with D possibly matching TRBD1 (6 bases). Per germline, CDR1 MNHEY and CDR2 SMNVEV (reference sequence). Trimming pared 6 bases from V and 2 bases from J, leaving 10 bases between. CDR3 length equals 13 residues. The CDR3 loop is CASRRGQQETQYF. The CDR3 region has the DNA TGTGCCAGCAGACGCGGACAGCAAGAGACCCAGTACTTC.

The chain combines TRBV18 with TRBJ1-4; 9 nucleotides agree with TRBD1. Germline assignment: CDR1 KGHSH and CDR2 LQKENI. After removal of 6 bases from V and 1 base from J, the junction contained 6 bases not matched to a gene. CDR3 size: 16 residues. CDR3 protein: CASSPGQGRTNEKLFF. The DNA for the CDR3 is TGTGCCAGCTCCCCCGGACAGGGGAGAACTAATGAAAAACTGTTTTTT.

V gene TRBV7-9 combines with J gene TRBJ2-2, with D perhaps matching TRBD1 (6 bases). The germline V and J ends were trimmed by 6 bases and 2 bases, with 22 bases remaining between them. The CDR3 length is 18 residues. Germline assignment: CDR1 SEHNR and CDR2 FQNEAQ (reference sequence). As DNA, the CDR3 is TGTGCCAGCAGTAGACTCGTCGGGACAAGCACAAACACCGGGGAGCTGTTTTTT. It codes for CASSRLVGTSTNTGELFF.

This clone was seen only a few times. The rearrangement links TRBV15 to TRBJ2-7; 9 bases agree with TRBD1. The V gene end was trimmed by 1 base and the J gene end by 1 base; junction bases not matched to a gene: 2. This CDR3 is built from 15 residues. Germline loops: CDR1 LNHNV, CDR2 YYDKDF (reference sequence). CDR3 loop: CATSRAGTGSYEQYF. CDR3 in DNA: TGTGCCACCAGCAGAGCCGGGACAGGGTCCTACGAGCAGTACTTC.

The V gene is TRBV12-5, the J gene TRBJ2-7; a weak D match, TRBD1 (6 bases). This CDR3 contains 14 residues. Trimming took off 0 bases at V and 8 bases at J, with 14 bases between the two ends. The germline gives CDR1 LGHNT, CDR2 FRNRAP. Here the CDR3 reads CASGLVGQSAKQYF. For the CDR3, the DNA is TGTGCTAGTGGTTTGGTTGGACAGTCAGCTAAGCAGTACTTC.

This clone was seen only once. CDR3 protein: CASSRTGDYGYTF. The CDR3 coding sequence is TGTGCCAGCAGCAGGACAGGCGACTATGGCTACACCTTC. The chain is built from TRBV5-4 and TRBJ1-2; 7 nucleotides match TRBD1. The germline gives CDR1 SGHNT, CDR2 YYREEE (reference sequence). Trimming took 4 bases from V and 3 from J; bases not matched to a gene: 3. This CDR3 spans 13 amino acids.

V usage is TRBV12-3 or TRBV12-4 and J usage is TRBJ2-4; D unclear. CDR3 length equals 12 residues. Trimming took 6 bases from V and 6 from J, leaving 9 bases between them. CDR3 DNA sequence: TGTGCCAGCAGCCAAACTTCAAACATTCAGTACTTC. Its translation: CASSQTSNIQYF.

The V call is TRBV7-8, the J call TRBJ2-1, with 7 bases that match TRBD2. The J segment lost 1 base and the V segment lost 2 bases, leaving 11 bases of the junction unmatched. Germline V CDR1 and CDR2: SGHVS, FQNEAQ. The CDR3 extends over 18 amino acids. DNA of the CDR3: TGTGCCAGCAGCTTAATAGCTAGCGGTGATTTATCCTACAATGAGCAGTTCTTC. Translating it yields CASSLIASGDLSYNEQFF.

V gene TRBV7-3 combines with J gene TRBJ2-3; 8 bases agree with TRBD1. The germline gives CDR1 SGHTA, CDR2 FQGTGA. V lost 1 base, J lost 2 bases, and 26 bases stayed unmatched. The CDR3 has 23 residues. The CDR3 protein is CASSLKSPNLGQAIGITTDTQYF. CDR3 DNA: TGTGCCAGCAGCTTAAAATCACCCAACCTGGGACAGGCCATCGGGATAACCACAGATACGCAGTATTTT.

This clone was seen a handful of times. The V and J genes are TRBV6-6 and TRBJ2-6; D not resolved. The germline gives CDR1 MNHNY, CDR2 SVGAGI (reference sequence). V lost 2 bases to trimming and J lost 0 bases, with 5 bases between them. CDR3 size: 15 residues. The chain's CDR3 is CASSYPFSGANVLTF. The DNA for the CDR3 is TGTGCCAGCAGTTACCCTTTCTCTGGGGCCAACGTCCTGACTTTC.

V and J are TRBV6-5 and TRBJ2-3; D may be TRBD1 (5 bases). V dropped 2 bases and J dropped 2 bases, with 11 bases sitting between them. CDR1 and CDR2 from the germline V gene are MNHEY and SVGAGI. This CDR3 is built from 15 residues. CDR3 loop: CASSYTADTTDTQYF. Written as DNA, the CDR3 is TGTGCCAGCAGTTACACCGCGGACACCACAGATACGCAGTATTTT.

In DNA form, the CDR3 reads TGTGCCAGCAGTCAGACTCGCAATGAGCAGTTCTTC. It is translated as CASSQTRNEQFF. The V call is TRBV6-2 or TRBV6-3, the J call TRBJ2-1, with unresolved D. The length of the CDR3 is 12 residues. With 5 bases removed from V and 6 bases from J, the gap between germline ends came to 8 bases. CDR1 MNHEY and CDR2 SVGEGT come from the germline V gene.